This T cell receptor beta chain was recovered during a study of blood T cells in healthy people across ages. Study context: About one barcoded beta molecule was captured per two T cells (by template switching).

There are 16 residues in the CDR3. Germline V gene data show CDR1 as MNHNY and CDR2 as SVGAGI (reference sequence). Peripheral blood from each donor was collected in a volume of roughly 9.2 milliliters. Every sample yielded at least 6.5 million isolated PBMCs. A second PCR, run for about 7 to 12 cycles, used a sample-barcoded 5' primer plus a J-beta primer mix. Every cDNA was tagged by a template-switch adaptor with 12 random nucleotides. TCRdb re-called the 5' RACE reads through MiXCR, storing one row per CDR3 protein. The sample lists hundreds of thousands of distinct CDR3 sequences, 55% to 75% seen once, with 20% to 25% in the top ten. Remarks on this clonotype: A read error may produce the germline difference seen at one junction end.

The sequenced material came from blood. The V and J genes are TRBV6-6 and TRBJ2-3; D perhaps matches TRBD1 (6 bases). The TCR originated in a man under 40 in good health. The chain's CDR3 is CASSYSRSTGTDTQYF. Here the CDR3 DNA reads TGTGCCAGCAGTTACTCCCGATCGACAGGAACAGATACACAGTATTTT.